This T cell receptor (beta chain) originates from a study of blood T cell repertoires in COVID-19 (dated by TCRdb to about 2020). Regarding the complete study: Samples covering the acute and convalescent phases of COVID-19 were provided by collaborators in the United States, Italy and Spain. The repertoires were released in a freely available public database intended as a resource for research on the immune response to SARS-CoV-2. The samples were drawn from the first 160 participants of the ongoing ImmuneRACE study and from some 1,300 subjects provided by 6 global collaborators. HLA class I and class II types, where available, came from metadata supplied by the sample provider rather than from assay-based typing. Subjects who had been exposed to COVID-19, were actively infected with it, or had recovered from it provided the deeply sampled blood TCRbeta repertoires that made up the dataset. A de-identified subject ID, COVID-19 status, age in years and sex were almost always included in the sample metadata. The material from the prospective study consisted of cDNA or gDNA derived from T cells, B-cell-depleted T cells, or PBMCs.

In Seattle, one collaborating source enrolled patients while the infection was active and tracked those patients longitudinally over the course of disease. Each collaborating institution followed its own protocols to collect whole blood in K2EDTA tubes. Collaborator samples were shipped for TCRbeta analysis as frozen whole blood, isolated PBMCs, or DNA extracted from either sample type. This clone showed up just once. It lacks a known antigen. No base qualities exist here, and no much larger clone lies one base off it. Results and caveats for the whole study, not just this receptor: The amount of clinical and demographic metadata varied by source and participant and was provided uncurated.

Trimming removed 6 bases from V and 7 bases from J; the gene matches leave 13 bases unexplained. CDR1 and CDR2 are read off the germline V gene (reference sequence) as SEHNR and FQNEAQ. There are 16 amino acids in the CDR3, from cysteine to phenylalanine inclusive. Only the CDR3 region is kept as DNA, spanning 48 bases read in frame from base 1. TCRbeta CDR3 regions were amplified from genomic DNA using the immunoSEQ Assay, a bias-controlled multiplex PCR. Per the source publication's procedure: The number of nucleated cells in each sample was estimated from the amplification of reference gene primers within the assay. To quantify the absolute abundance of each unique TCRbeta CDR3 rearrangement, sequence reads were collapsed and filtered. For each sample, productive Simpson clonality was calculated as the square root of Simpson's diversity index across productive rearrangements. What TCRdb holds here is the immuneACCESS table cut down to in-frame rearrangements. Part of the clones is not present; checked against another copy, under half of the missing clones reflect an unresolved V gene, and the others are unexplained. V and J calls and clone size come straight from that table; D and trimming were deduced from the DNA. This sample holds about 99,000 clones; more than 80% were observed only once. The top ten clonotypes cover around 5% of the sample.

The TCR comes from an elderly man with COVID-19, enrolled during active disease. The rearrangement joined TRBV7-9 to TRBJ2-1; 9 bases in the junction line up with TRBD2. What was sequenced was peripheral blood. The CDR3 protein is CASSPGGVAGENEQFF. The DNA sequence is TGTGCCAGCAGTCCAGGAGGTGTAGCGGGAGAAAATGAGCAGTTCTTC.